The 10 T cell receptor beta chains presented below share a single source sample, sequenced in a study of blood T cell repertoires in COVID-19. Clones were read by immunoSEQ multiplex PCR, and TCRdb kept only the in-frame ones, dropping some. In the table there are tens of thousands of clones, 79% of which are singletons. The sequencing sample was made of peripheral blood. These receptors were collected from a human donor in a cohort sampled during active COVID-19.

This clone appeared once. The chain carries TRBV12-3 or TRBV12-4 and TRBJ2-5, with D possibly being TRBD1 (6 bases). CDR3 length: 13 amino acids. V was shortened by 5 bases and J by 3 bases, with 10 bases between the two germline ends. The CDR3, as DNA: TGTGCCAGCAGTCCCCGACAGGAAGAGACCCAGTACTTC. Residues: CASSPRQEETQYF.

CDR3: CASSIAGTGRYYTF. The CDR3 DNA reads as TGTGCCAGTAGTATCGCCGGGACAGGGAGGTACTACACCTTC. The V and J genes are TRBV19 and TRBJ1-2; 9 nucleotides agree with TRBD1. This CDR3 contains 14 residues. Germline lookup yields CDR1 LNHDA and CDR2 SQIVND (reference sequence). After removal of 3 bases from V and 10 bases from J, the junction contained 9 bases not matched to a gene.

This clone turned up a few times. V is TRBV6-1 and J is TRBJ2-7, with TRBD1 matching 7 bases. V lost 2 bases and J lost 6; bases outside the gene matches: 13. Germline CDR1 reads MNHNS; CDR2 reads SASEGT. This CDR3 has 16 residues. CDR3 amino acids: CASSEFATDRVGEQYF. Here the CDR3 DNA reads TGTGCCAGCAGTGAATTTGCTACTGACAGGGTGGGCGAGCAGTACTTC.

The V gene is TRBV15, the J gene TRBJ2-1; TRBD2 matches at 8 bases. This CDR3 region has 14 residues. J was trimmed by 5 bases and V by 6 bases; bases with no gene match: 6. Germline V gene lookup returns CDR1 LNHNV and CDR2 YYDKDF (reference sequence). The CDR3, as DNA: TGTGCCACCAGAGGGGTTAGCGGGAACAATGAGCAGTTCTTC. Encoded protein: CATRGVSGNNEQFF.

The chain couples TRBV12-3 or TRBV12-4 to TRBJ2-7, with 10 bases identical to TRBD1. After removal of 5 bases from V and 6 bases from J, the junction contained 4 bases not matched to a gene. The CDR3 is 13 amino acids. The CDR3 DNA is TGTGCCAGCAGTGCCGGGACAGGGGCCGAGCAGTACTTC. Translating it yields CASSAGTGAEQYF.

The chain carries TRBV7-2 and TRBJ2-2; maybe TRBD1 (6 bases). CDR3 size: 17 residues. Trimming took 2 bases from V and 3 from J, leaving 16 bases between them. Germline CDR1 reads SGHTA; CDR2 reads FQGNSA. The CDR3 DNA follows: TGTGCCAGCAGCTTAACAACACAGGGATCTTACACCGGGGAGCTGTTTTTT. Translated, it gives CASSLTTQGSYTGELFF.

V usage is TRBV5-1 and J usage is TRBJ1-1; D not certain. CDR1 SGHRS and CDR2 YFSETQ come from the germline V gene. This CDR3 region has 13 residues. Trimming cost V 3 bases and J 3 bases, with 9 bases left between them. Here the CDR3 DNA reads TGCGCCAGCAGCTCCCCTCCGTACACTGAAGCTTTCTTT. It specifies CASSSPPYTEAFF.

This chain links TRBV4-1 with TRBJ2-7; 7 bases align to TRBD1. The CDR3 sequence is 15 residues long. CDR1 and CDR2 (germline): MGHRA, YSYEKL. Trimming cost V 0 bases and J 0 bases; bases outside gene matches: 2. The CDR3 region has the DNA TGCGCCAGCAGCCAAGATGCAGGGGGCTCCTACGAGCAGTACTTC. This encodes CASSQDAGGSYEQYF.

This clone was counted between two and nine times. The CDR3 sequence is CASSLEGTPQETQYF. In DNA form, the CDR3 reads TGTGCCAGCAGCTTAGAAGGGACTCCCCAAGAGACCCAGTACTTC. The rearrangement uses TRBV7-9 and TRBJ2-5; D is possibly TRBD2 (6 bases). Trimming took 1 base from V and 1 from J, leaving 10 bases between them. The CDR3 is 15 residues long. CDR1 is SEHNR, CDR2 FQNEAQ, per germline (reference sequence).

This chain connects TRBV11-2 to TRBJ2-5; 16 nucleotides align to TRBD2. CDR1 is SGHAT, CDR2 FQNNGV, per germline. This CDR3 region has 16 residues. The J segment lost 5 bases and the V segment lost 5 bases, leaving 5 bases of the junction unmatched. CDR3 residues: CASSGGLAGGLETQYF. The CDR3 nucleotides read TGTGCCAGCAGCGGGGGACTAGCGGGAGGGTTGGAGACCCAGTACTTC.